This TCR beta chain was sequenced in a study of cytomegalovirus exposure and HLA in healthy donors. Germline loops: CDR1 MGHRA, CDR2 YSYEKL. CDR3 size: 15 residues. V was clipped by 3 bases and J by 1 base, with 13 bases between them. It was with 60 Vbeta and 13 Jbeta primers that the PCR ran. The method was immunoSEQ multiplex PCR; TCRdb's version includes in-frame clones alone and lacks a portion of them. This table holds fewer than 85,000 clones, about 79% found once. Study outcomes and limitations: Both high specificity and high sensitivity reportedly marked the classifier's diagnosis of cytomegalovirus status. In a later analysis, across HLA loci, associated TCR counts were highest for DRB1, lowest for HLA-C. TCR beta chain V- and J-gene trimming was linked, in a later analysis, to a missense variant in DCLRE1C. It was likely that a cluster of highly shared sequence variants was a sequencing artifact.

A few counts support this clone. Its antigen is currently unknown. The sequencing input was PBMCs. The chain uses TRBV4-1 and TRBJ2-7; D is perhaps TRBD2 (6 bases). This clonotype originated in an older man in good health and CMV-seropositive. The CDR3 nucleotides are TGCGCCAGCAGCCAGGGCCTTGGGGGGTCCTACGAGCAGTACTTC. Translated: CASSQGLGGSYEQYF.